The 11 T cell receptor beta chains below all came from one sample that was sequenced in a study of T cell repertoires in cytomegalovirus infection. TCRdb re-called the reads through MiXCR, storing one row per CDR3 protein. The sample yields hundreds of thousands of distinct CDR3 sequences, 8% to 10% seen once. The source material was PBMCs. The receptors originated from a human donor in good health (CMV status not recorded). Some clones in this sample may be carry-over from other donors' samples.

This clonotype turned up a few times. The chain links TRBV20-1 to TRBJ1-5, with a weak D call TRBD1 (5 bases). V was clipped by 1 base and J by 11 bases, with 15 bases between them. CDR1 and CDR2 (germline): DFQATT, SNEGSKA (reference sequence). This CDR3 region has 13 residues. CDR3 sequence (DNA): TGCAGTGCTAGAGGGGACCGATCTATGACCCAGCATTTT. Translated: CSARGDRSMTQHF.

This clonotype was found many times. The rearrangement uses TRBV20-1 and TRBJ2-3; 9 bases line up with TRBD1. V shed 7 bases, J shed 1 base, and the junction held 6 bases outside the gene matches. The CDR3 extends over 14 amino acids. Germline assignment: CDR1 DFQATT and CDR2 SNEGSKA (reference sequence). In DNA, the CDR3 is TGCAGTGGGATACAGGGGGCCGGCACAGATACGCAGTATTTT. Its translation: CSGIQGAGTDTQYF.

This clonotype was found many times. This sequence joins TRBV29-1 and TRBJ2-2; 7 bases are shared with TRBD1. The germline gives CDR1 SQVTM, CDR2 ANQGSEA. The CDR3 has 14 residues. The V gene end was trimmed by 8 bases and the J gene end by 0 bases; junction bases not matched to a gene: 6. CDR3 nucleotide sequence: TGCAGCCCGACAGGGCCAGCGAACACCGGGGAGCTGTTTTTT. Protein: CSPTGPANTGELFF.

Ten or more counts support this clonotype. The chain has TRBV12-5 and TRBJ2-3, with D hard to call. V lost 1 base and J lost 1, with 3 bases in between. CDR1 and CDR2 from the germline V gene are LGHNT and FRNRAP. The CDR3 consists of 13 residues. The CDR3 nucleotides are TGTGCTAGTGGTTTGGACCGCACAGATACGCAGTATTTT. Residues: CASGLDRTDTQYF.

As DNA, the CDR3 is TGTGCCAGCAGCTTAACTGGGACAGGGGTATTCGGGGAGCTGTTTTTT. This gives the protein CASSLTGTGVFGELFF. The V gene is TRBV7-3, the J gene TRBJ2-2, with 10 nucleotides matching TRBD1. The V gene end was trimmed by 0 bases and the J gene end by 7 bases; junction bases not matched to a gene: 5. The germline CDR1 and CDR2 sequences are SGHTA and FQGTGA. The CDR3 is made up of 16 amino acids. The full variable domain, rest sourced from reference TRBV7-3 and TRBJ2-2, is GAGVSQTPSNKVTEKGKYVELRCDPISGHTALYWYRQSLGQGPEFLIYFQGTGAADDSGLPNDRFFAVRPEGSVSTLKIQRTERGDSAVYLCASSLTGTGVFGELFFGEGSRLTVL.

The chain joins TRBV6-5 to TRBJ1-2; 8 bases fit TRBD1. Per germline, CDR1 MNHEY and CDR2 SVGAGI. This CDR3 is built from 15 residues. J lost 7 bases, V lost 0 bases, and 7 bases had no gene match. DNA of the CDR3: TGTGCCAGCAGTTACTCGAGTCAGGGGGCATCTGGCTACACCTTC. This gives the protein CASSYSSQGASGYTF.

This clonotype occurred a few times. The rearrangement uses TRBV14 and TRBJ1-1; D is undetermined. This CDR3 comprises 13 residues. CDR1 SGHDN and CDR2 FVKESK come from the germline V gene. V was pared by 2 bases and J by 10 bases, with 14 bases between. This CDR3 is CASSQSTPGRAFF. In nucleotides, the CDR3 is TGTGCCAGCAGCCAATCCACCCCGGGAAGAGCTTTCTTT.

This clonotype has only a few counts. V and J are TRBV18 and TRBJ2-1, with 8 bases that match TRBD2. Germline V gives CDR1 KGHSH, CDR2 LQKENI. The CDR3 extends over 15 amino acids. V lost 1 base, J lost 8 bases, and 7 bases stayed unmatched. CDR3 loop: CASSPLGTRGDEQFF. The CDR3 DNA follows: TGTGCCAGCTCACCACTTGGGACTAGAGGGGATGAGCAGTTCTTC.

This clonotype was seen at least ten times. The chain's CDR3 is CSGQKAGALYNEQFF. DNA of the CDR3: TGCAGCGGGCAAAAAGCGGGGGCCCTTTACAATGAGCAGTTCTTC. The chain employs TRBV29-1 and TRBJ2-1, with 8 positions matching TRBD2. V was pared by 7 bases and J by 4 bases, with 12 bases of the junction left unmatched. The CDR3 contains 15 residues. In germline, CDR1 is SQVTM, CDR2 ANQGSEA.

With regard to this clonotype: The germline gene is not matched at one end of the junction; a read error may be the cause. The rearrangement joins TRBV14 to TRBJ1-2; D gene ambiguous. Germline CDR1 is SGHDN and CDR2 is FVKESK. This CDR3 has 16 residues. The CDR3 spells CTSSERSGRPGYGYTF. In DNA form, the CDR3 reads TGTACCAGCAGCGAAAGGTCCGGACGGCCGGGCTATGGCTACACCTTC.

This clonotype showed up many times. V and J are TRBV11-2 and TRBJ2-1; the D gene is possibly TRBD2 (6 bases). The germline V and J ends were trimmed by 2 bases and 4 bases, with 12 bases remaining between them. The germline V gene has CDR1 SGHAT and CDR2 FQNNGV. The CDR3 is made up of 15 amino acids. CDR3 in DNA: TGTGCCAGCAGCTTAAGGATGGCGGGGTACAATGAGCAGTTCTTC. This sequence encodes CASSLRMAGYNEQFF.